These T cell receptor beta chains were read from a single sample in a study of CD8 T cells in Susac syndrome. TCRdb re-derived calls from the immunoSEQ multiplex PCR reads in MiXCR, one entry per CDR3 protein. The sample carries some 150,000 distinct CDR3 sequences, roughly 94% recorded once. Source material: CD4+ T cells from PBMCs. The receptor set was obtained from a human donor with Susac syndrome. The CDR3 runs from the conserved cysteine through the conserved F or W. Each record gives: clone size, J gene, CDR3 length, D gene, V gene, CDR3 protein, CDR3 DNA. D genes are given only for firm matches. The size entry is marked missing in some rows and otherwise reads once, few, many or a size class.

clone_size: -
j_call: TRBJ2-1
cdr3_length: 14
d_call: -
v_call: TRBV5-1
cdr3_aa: CASSLLPGPGEQFF
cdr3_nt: TGCGCCAGCAGCTTACTCCCCGGGCCCGGAGAGCAGTTCTTC

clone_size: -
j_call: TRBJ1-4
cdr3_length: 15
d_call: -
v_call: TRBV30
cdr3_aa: CAWSVYPAYNEKLFF
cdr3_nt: TGTGCCTGGAGTGTCTACCCCGCGTACAATGAAAAACTGTTTTTT

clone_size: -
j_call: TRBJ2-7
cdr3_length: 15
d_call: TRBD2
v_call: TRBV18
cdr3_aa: CASSPPSGSSYEQYF
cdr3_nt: TGTGCCAGCTCACCACCTAGCGGGAGCTCCTACGAGCAGTACTTC

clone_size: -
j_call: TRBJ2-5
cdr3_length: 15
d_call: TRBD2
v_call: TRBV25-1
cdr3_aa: CASSEPGLAGGSQYF
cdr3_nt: TGTGCCAGCAGTGAACCCGGACTAGCGGGAGGGTCCCAGTACTTC

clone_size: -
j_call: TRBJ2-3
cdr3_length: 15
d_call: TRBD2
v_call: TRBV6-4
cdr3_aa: CASSLTSGRTDTQYF
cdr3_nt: TGTGCCAGCAGTTTGACTAGCGGGAGGACAGATACGCAGTATTTT

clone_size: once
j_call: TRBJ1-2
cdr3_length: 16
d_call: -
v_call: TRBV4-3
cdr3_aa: CASSQDIRISNYGYTF
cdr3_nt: TGCGCCAGCAGCCAAGATATCCGAATTTCTAACTATGGCTACACCTTC

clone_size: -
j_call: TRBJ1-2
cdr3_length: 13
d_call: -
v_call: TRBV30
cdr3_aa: CAWSRSSNYGYTF
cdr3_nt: TGTGCCTGGAGTCGCAGTTCTAACTATGGCTACACCTTC

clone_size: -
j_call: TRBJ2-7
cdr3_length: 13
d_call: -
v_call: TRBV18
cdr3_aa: CASSPLRGHEQYF
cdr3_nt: TGTGCCAGCTCACCACTAAGGGGCCACGAGCAGTACTTC

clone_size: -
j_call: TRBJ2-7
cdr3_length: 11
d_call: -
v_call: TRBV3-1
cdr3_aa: CASSHGLEQYF
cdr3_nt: TGTGCCAGCAGCCATGGGCTCGAGCAGTACTTC

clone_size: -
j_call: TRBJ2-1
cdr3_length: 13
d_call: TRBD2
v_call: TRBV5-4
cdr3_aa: CASRTSGENEQFF
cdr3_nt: TGTGCCAGCAGGACTAGCGGGGAGAATGAGCAGTTCTTC

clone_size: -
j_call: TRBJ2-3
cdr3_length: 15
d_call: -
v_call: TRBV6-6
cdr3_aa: CASSSLAIHTDTQYF
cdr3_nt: TGTGCCAGCAGTTCACTAGCTATCCACACAGATACGCAGTATTTT

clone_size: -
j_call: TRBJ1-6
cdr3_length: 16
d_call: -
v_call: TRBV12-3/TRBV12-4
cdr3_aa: CASSPNGQASNSPLHF
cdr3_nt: TGTGCCAGCAGTCCCAACGGACAAGCTAGTAATTCACCCCTCCACTTT

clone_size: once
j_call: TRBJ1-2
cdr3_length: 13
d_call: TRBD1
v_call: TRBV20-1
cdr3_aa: CSAPDRSAYGYTF
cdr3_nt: TGCAGTGCACCGGACAGGAGTGCATATGGCTACACCTTC

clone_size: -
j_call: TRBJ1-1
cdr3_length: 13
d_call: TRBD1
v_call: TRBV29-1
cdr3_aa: CSVMDRVGTEAFF
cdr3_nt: TGCAGCGTGATGGACAGGGTGGGGACTGAAGCTTTCTTT

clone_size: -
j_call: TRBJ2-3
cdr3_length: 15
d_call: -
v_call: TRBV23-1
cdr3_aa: CASSHLVGRRVTEYF
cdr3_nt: TGCGCCAGCAGTCACCTCGTGGGACGCCGGGTCACGGAGTATTTT

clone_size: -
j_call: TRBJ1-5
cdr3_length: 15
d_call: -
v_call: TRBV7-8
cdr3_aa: CASSSGRDSNQPQHF
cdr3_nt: TGTGCCAGCAGCTCAGGACGGGATAGCAATCAGCCCCAGCATTTT

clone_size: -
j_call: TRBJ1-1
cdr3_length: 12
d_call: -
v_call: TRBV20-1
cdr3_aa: CSAVPFRTEAFF
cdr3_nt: TGCAGTGCTGTTCCCTTTCGGACTGAAGCTTTCTTT

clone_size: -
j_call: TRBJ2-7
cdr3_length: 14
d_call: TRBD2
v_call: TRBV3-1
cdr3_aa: CASSQVGGTYEQYF
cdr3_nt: TGTGCCAGCAGCCAGGTGGGAGGGACCTACGAGCAGTACTTC

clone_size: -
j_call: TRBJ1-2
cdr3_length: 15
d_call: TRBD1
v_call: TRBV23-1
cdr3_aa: CASSPRQGGWQGYTF
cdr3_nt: TGCGCCAGCAGCCCCCGACAGGGGGGTTGGCAAGGCTACACCTTC

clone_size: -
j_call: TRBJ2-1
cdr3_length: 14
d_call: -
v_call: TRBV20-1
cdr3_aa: CSARGELVNNEQFF
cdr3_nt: TGCAGTGCTAGAGGTGAACTAGTTAACAATGAGCAGTTCTTC

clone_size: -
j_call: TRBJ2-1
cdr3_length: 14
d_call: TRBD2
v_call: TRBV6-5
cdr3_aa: CASSGLAGGYEQFF
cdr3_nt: TGTGCCAGCAGTGGACTAGCGGGAGGGTATGAGCAGTTCTTC

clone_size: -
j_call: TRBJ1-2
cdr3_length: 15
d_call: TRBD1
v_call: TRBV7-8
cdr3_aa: CASSERTGGYYGYTF
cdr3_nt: TGTGCCAGCAGCGAGCGGACAGGGGGGTACTATGGCTACACCTTC

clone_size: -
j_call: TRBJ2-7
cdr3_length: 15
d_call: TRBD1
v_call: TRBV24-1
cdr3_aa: CATSDLRQGIYEQYF
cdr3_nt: TGTGCCACCAGTGATTTGCGACAGGGGATCTACGAGCAGTACTTC

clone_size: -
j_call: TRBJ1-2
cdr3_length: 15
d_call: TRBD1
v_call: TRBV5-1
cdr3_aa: CASSTPDRGHDGYTF
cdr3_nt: TGCGCCAGCAGCACCCCGGACAGGGGGCACGATGGCTACACCTTC

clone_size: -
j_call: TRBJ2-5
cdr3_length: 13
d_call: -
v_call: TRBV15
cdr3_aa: CATSRDPAETQYF
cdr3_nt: TGTGCCACCAGCAGAGATCCGGCGGAGACCCAGTACTTC

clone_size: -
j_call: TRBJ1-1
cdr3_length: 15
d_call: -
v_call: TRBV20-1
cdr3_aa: CSARPGGGGNTEAFF
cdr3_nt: TGCAGTGCTAGACCCGGGGGAGGGGGGAACACTGAAGCTTTCTTT

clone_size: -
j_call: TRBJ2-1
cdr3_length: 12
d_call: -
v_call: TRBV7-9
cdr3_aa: CASSLSGTGPFF
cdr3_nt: TGTGCCAGCAGCTTATCCGGCACCGGACCGTTCTTC

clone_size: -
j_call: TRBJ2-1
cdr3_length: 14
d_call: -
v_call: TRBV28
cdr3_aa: CASSLRGVYNEQFF
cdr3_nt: TGTGCCAGCAGTTTACGGGGAGTTTACAATGAGCAGTTCTTC

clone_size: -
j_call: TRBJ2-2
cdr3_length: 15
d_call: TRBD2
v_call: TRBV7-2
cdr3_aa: CASSLRAGGAGELFF
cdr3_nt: TGTGCCAGCAGCTTACGTGCGGGGGGGGCCGGGGAGCTGTTTTTT

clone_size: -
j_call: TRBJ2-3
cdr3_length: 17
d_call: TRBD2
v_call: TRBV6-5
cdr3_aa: CASSYSSGRVFTDTQYF
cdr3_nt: TGTGCCAGCAGTTACTCGAGCGGGAGGGTCTTCACAGATACGCAGTATTTT

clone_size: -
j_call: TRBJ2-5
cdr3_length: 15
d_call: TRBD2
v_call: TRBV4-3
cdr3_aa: CASSQAGLAVETQYF
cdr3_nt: TGCGCCAGCAGCCAAGCGGGACTAGCTGTTGAGACCCAGTACTTC

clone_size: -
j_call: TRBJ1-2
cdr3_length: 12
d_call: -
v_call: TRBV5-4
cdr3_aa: CASSWERVGYTF
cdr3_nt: TGTGCCAGCAGCTGGGAGAGGGTTGGCTACACCTTC

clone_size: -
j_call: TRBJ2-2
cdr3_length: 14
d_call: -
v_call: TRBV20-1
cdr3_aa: CSAAPRRSTGELFF
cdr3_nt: TGCAGTGCTGCCCCACGGCGGAGCACCGGGGAGCTGTTTTTT

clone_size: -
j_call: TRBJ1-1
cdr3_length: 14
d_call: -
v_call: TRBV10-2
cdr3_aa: CASSEAGANTEAFF
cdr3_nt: TGCGCCAGCAGTGAGGCAGGGGCGAACACTGAAGCTTTCTTT

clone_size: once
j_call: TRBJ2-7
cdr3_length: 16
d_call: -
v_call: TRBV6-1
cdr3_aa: CASRAPPGGGNYEQYF
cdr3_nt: TGTGCCAGCAGGGCCCCGCCTGGCGGGGGCAACTACGAGCAGTACTTC

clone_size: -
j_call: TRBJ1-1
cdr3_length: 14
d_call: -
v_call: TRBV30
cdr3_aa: CAWSAPWGRTEAFF
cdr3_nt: TGTGCCTGGAGTGCCCCTTGGGGGCGGACTGAAGCTTTCTTT

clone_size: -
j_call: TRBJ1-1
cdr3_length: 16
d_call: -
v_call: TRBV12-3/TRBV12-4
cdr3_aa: CASSLDLWVMNTEAFF
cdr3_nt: TGTGCCAGCAGTCTCGACCTCTGGGTCATGAACACTGAAGCTTTCTTT

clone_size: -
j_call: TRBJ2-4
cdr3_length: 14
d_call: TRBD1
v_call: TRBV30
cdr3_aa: CAWSPRDRGNIQYF
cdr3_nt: TGTGCCTGGAGCCCCCGGGACAGGGGGAACATTCAGTACTTC

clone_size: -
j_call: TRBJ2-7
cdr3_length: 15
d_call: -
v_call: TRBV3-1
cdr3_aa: CASSQVGQASYEQYF
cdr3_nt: TGTGCCAGCAGCCAAGTGGGACAAGCCTCCTACGAGCAGTACTTC

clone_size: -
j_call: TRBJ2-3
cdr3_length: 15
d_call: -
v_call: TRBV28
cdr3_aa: CASSPLASKSDTQYF
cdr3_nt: TGTGCCAGCAGTCCTCTCGCATCTAAGTCAGATACGCAGTATTTT

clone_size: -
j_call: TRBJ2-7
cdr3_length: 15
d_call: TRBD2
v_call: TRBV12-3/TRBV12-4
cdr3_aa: CASSLGLAGAYEQYF
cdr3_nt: TGTGCCAGCAGTTTAGGGCTAGCGGGGGCTTACGAGCAGTACTTC

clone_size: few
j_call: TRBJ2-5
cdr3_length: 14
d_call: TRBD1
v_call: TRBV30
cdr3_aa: CAWRGQGIQETQYF
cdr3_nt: TGTGCCTGGAGGGGACAGGGCATCCAAGAGACCCAGTACTTC

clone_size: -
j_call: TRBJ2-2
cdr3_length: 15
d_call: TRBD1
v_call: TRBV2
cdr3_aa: CASAGVSGGTGELFF
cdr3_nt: TGTGCCAGCGCTGGGGTGTCAGGGGGCACCGGGGAGCTGTTTTTT

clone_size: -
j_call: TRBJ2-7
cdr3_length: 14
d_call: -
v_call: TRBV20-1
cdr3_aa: CSASRASQGYEQYF
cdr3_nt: TGCAGTGCTAGTAGGGCGTCACAAGGATACGAGCAGTACTTC

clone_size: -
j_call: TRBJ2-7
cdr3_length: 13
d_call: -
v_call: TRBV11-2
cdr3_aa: CASSQILSGEQYF
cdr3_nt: TGTGCCAGCAGTCAAATACTGTCGGGGGAGCAGTACTTC

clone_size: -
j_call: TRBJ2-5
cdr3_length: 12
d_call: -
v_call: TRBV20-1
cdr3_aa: CSARVPSTTQYF
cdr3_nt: TGCAGTGCTAGAGTTCCGAGCACGACCCAGTACTTC

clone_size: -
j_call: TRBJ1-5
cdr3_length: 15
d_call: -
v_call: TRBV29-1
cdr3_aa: CSVADGILGNQPQHF
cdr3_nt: TGCAGCGTAGCTGATGGAATTTTAGGCAATCAGCCCCAGCATTTT

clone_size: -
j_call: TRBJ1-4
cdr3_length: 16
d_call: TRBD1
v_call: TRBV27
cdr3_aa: CASSLNPTGVNEKLFF
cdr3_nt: TGTGCCAGCAGTTTAAACCCTACAGGGGTGAATGAAAAACTGTTTTTT

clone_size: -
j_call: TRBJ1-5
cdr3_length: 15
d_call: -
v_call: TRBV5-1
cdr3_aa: CASSLGTYSNQPQHF
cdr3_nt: TGCGCCAGCAGCTTGGGGACCTATAGCAATCAGCCCCAGCATTTT

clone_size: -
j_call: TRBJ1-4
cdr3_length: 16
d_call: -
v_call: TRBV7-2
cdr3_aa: CASSLGISAANEKLFF
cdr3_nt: TGTGCCAGCAGCTTGGGAATATCTGCGGCTAATGAAAAACTGTTTTTT

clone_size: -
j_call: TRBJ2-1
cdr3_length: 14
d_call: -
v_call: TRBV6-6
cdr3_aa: CATFSGSSYNEQFF
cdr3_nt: TGTGCCACCTTTAGCGGTAGCTCCTACAATGAGCAGTTCTTC

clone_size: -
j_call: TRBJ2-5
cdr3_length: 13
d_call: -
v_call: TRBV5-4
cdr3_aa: CASSGTGGADQYF
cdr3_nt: TGTGCCAGCAGCGGAACCGGGGGCGCGGACCAGTACTTC

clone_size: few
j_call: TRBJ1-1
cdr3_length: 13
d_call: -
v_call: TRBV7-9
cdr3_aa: CASSSSRGTEAFF
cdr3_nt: TGTGCCAGCAGCTCCTCACGGGGCACTGAAGCTTTCTTT

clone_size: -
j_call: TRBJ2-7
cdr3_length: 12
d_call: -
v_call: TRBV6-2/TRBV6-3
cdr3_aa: CASSYSSREQYF
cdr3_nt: TGTGCCAGCAGTTACTCTTCCCGCGAGCAGTACTTC

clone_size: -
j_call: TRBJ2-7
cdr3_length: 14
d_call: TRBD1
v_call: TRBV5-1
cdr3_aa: CASSRDRGVNEQYF
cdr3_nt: TGCGCCAGCAGCCGCGACAGGGGGGTAAACGAGCAGTACTTC